This record concerns one TCR beta chain sequence. Sequencing used immunoSEQ multiplex PCR; TCRdb keeps in-frame clones, though not all of them. The table records just over 250,000 clones, around 80% of them present only once. The CDR3 runs to 14 residues. Between the trimmed V and J ends, which lost 3 bases and 3 bases, there was a span of 8 bases. The germline CDR1 and CDR2 sequences are SGHVS and FNYEAQ. The sample belongs to a study of blood T cell repertoires in COVID-19. The overall study: Donors in the United States, Italy and Spain gave samples during acute or convalescent COVID-19. T cells, B-cell-depleted T cells, or PBMCs supplied cDNA or gDNA.

The material sequenced was PBMCs or T cells enriched from blood (not recorded which). The V gene is TRBV7-6, the J gene TRBJ2-2, with unresolved D. This receptor was obtained from a man aged 30 to 39 with acute COVID-19. The CDR3 is CASSLVLYTGELFF. The CDR3 nucleotides read TGTGCCAGCAGCTTGGTACTCTACACCGGGGAGCTGTTTTTT.